A selection of T cell receptor beta chains follows, all from one sample in a study of cytomegalovirus exposure and HLA in healthy donors. Sequencing used immunoSEQ multiplex PCR; TCRdb keeps in-frame clones, though not all of them. The sample shows 90,000 to 100,000 clones, 65% of them seen only once. Source material: PBMCs. The receptors originated from a boy aged 10-17 years in good health and CMV-seropositive. CDR3s leave out the opening cysteine and the closing phenylalanine or tryptophan. D genes are given only for firm matches.

VSSYGTGSSYEQY,13,TRBJ2-7,-,TRBV6-5
ASSSMGQRMNTEAF,14,TRBJ1-1,-,TRBV6-5
ASSVVPGSDEQY,12,TRBJ2-7,-,TRBV9
ASSLSPGQGVGMNTEAF,17,TRBJ1-1,TRBD1,TRBV27
ASRPGQDFFGSPLH,14,TRBJ1-6,TRBD1,TRBV18
ASSSGSQTDTQY,12,TRBJ2-3,-,TRBV7-3
ASSSGFEQY,9,TRBJ2-5,-,TRBV7-3
ASSPPLVGTGEMNTEAF,17,TRBJ1-1,TRBD1,TRBV18
AWSAGLASGANVLT,14,TRBJ2-6,-,TRBV30
ASSLVVGSYEQY,12,TRBJ2-7,-,TRBV5-5
ASSIARDGELF,11,TRBJ2-2,-,TRBV27
ASSPRTSGYTDTQY,14,TRBJ2-3,TRBD2,TRBV5-1
ASSQEGGQGADTQY,14,TRBJ2-3,TRBD1,TRBV5-4
ASSPPTAAVGF,11,TRBJ2-1,-,TRBV7-9
ASSPGQGDLYNEQF,14,TRBJ2-1,TRBD1,TRBV18
ASSFLASGGLSTDTQY,16,TRBJ2-3,TRBD2,TRBV7-2
ASSQSGQPQH,10,TRBJ1-5,-,TRBV6-5
ASSATGVGTEAF,12,TRBJ1-1,TRBD1,TRBV9
ASSARLADTDTQY,13,TRBJ2-3,TRBD2,TRBV6-1
ASSLGSTPYNEQF,13,TRBJ2-1,-,TRBV5-4
ASSLGSSSYEQY,12,TRBJ2-7,-,TRBV7-7
ASSLRTRGQGAQETQY,16,TRBJ2-5,TRBD1,TRBV5-1
ASRGHGKSEAF,11,TRBJ1-1,-,TRBV27
AGASGRAPAF,10,TRBJ2-1,TRBD2,TRBV30
ASSVGPDNEQF,11,TRBJ2-1,-,TRBV9
ASSATLIGVTQY,12,TRBJ2-3,-,TRBV5-6
ASGPLDFYEQY,11,TRBJ2-7,-,TRBV12-5
ASSEASAGDTYEQY,14,TRBJ2-7,-,TRBV6-1